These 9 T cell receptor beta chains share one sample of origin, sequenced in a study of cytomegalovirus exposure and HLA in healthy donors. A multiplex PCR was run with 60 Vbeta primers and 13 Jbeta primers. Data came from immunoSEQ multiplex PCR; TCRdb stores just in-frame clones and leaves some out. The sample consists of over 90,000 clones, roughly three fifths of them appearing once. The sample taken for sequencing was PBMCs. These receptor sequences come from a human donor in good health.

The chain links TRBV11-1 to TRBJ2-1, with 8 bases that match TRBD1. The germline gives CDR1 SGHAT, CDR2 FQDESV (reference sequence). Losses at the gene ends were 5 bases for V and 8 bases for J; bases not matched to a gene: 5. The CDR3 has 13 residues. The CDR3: CASSLGQGDEQFF. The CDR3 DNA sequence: TGTGCCAGCAGCCTTGGACAGGGAGATGAGCAGTTCTTC. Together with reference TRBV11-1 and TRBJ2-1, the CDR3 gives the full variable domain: EAEVAQSPRYKITEKSQAVAFWCDPISGHATLYWYRQILGQGPELLVQFQDESVVDDSQLPKDRFSAERLKGVDSTLKIQPAELGDSAMYLCASSLGQGDEQFFGPGTRLTVL.

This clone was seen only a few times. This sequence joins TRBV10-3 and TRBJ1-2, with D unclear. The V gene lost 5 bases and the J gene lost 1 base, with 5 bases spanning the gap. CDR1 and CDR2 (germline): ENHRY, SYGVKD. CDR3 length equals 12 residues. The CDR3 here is CAISPNNYGYTF. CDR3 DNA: TGTGCCATCAGTCCCAATAACTATGGCTACACCTTC.

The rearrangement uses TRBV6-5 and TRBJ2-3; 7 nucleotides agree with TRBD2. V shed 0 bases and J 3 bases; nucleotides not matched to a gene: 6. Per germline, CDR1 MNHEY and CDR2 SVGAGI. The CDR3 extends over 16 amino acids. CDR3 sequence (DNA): TGTGCCAGCAGTTACTCGACCGGACTAGAGACAGATACGCAGTATTTT. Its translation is CASSYSTGLETDTQYF.

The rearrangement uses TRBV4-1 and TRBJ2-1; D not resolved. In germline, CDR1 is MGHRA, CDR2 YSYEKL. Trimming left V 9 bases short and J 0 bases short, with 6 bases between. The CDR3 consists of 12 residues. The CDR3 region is CASTSSYNEQFF. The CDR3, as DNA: TGCGCCAGTACAAGCTCCTACAATGAGCAGTTCTTC.

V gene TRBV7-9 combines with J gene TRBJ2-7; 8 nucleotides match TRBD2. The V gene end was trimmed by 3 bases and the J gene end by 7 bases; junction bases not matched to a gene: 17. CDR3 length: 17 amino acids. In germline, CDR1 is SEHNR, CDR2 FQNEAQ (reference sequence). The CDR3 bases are TGTGCCAGCAGCTTTGGTGATCCGGGACTAGGGGGACTAGAGCAGTACTTC. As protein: CASSFGDPGLGGLEQYF.

The CDR3 here is CSATNLAGHNEQFF. The CDR3 DNA sequence: TGCAGCGCAACAAATCTAGCGGGGCACAATGAGCAGTTCTTC. The rearrangement joins TRBV29-1 to TRBJ2-1, with TRBD2 matching over 9 bases. V trimming: 7 bases; J trimming: 5 bases; junction bases outside the gene matches: 9. Germline CDR1 and CDR2: SQVTM and ANQGSEA. The CDR3 is 14 residues long.

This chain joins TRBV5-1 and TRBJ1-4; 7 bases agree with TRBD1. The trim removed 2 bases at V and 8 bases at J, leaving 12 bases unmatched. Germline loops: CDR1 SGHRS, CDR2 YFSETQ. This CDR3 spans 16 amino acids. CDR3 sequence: CASSFIPGTAEEKLFF. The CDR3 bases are TGCGCCAGCAGCTTTATACCCGGGACAGCGGAAGAAAAACTGTTTTTT.

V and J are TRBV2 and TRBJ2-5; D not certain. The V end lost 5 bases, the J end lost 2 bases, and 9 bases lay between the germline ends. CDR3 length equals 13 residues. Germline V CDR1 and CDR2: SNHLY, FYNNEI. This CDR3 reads CASSSRRQETQYF. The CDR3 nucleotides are TGTGCCAGCAGTTCTAGGCGGCAAGAGACCCAGTACTTC.

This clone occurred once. This chain's CDR3 is CASSPWDRGHDEAFF. Written as DNA, the CDR3 is TGTGCCAGTAGTCCCTGGGACAGGGGGCATGATGAAGCTTTCTTT. This chain joins TRBV19 and TRBJ1-1; 12 nucleotides agree with TRBD1. The junction had 8 bases not matched to a gene; V was cut back by 5 bases and J by 7 bases. CDR1 is LNHDA and CDR2 is SQIVND in the germline V gene (reference sequence). There are 15 residues in the CDR3. Supplemented by reference TRBV19 and TRBJ1-1, the full variable domain reads DGGITQSPKYLFRKEGQNVTLSCEQNLNHDAMYWYRQDPGQGLRLIYYSQIVNDFQKGDIAEGYSVSREKKESFPLTVTSAQKNPTAFYLCASSPWDRGHDEAFFGQGTRLTVV.